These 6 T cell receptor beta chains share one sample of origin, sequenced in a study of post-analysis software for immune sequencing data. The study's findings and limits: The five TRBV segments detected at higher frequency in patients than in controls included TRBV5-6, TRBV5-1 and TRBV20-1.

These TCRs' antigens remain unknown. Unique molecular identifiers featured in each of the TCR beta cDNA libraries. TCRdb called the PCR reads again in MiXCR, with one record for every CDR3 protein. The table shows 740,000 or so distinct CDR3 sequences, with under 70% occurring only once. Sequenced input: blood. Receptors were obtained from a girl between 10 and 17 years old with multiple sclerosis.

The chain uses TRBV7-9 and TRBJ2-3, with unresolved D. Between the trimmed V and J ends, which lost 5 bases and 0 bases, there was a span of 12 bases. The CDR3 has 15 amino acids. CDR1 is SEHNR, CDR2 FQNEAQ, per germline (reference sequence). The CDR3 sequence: CASSPATASTDTQYF. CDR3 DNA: TGTGCCAGCAGCCCCGCAACGGCCAGCACAGATACGCAGTATTTT.

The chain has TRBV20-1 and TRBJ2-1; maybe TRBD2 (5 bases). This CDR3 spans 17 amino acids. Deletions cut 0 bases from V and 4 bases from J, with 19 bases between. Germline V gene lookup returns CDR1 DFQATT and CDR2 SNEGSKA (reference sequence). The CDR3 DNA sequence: TGCAGTGCTAGAGATCCTGGGGAGAGCGGAGGTTACAATGAGCAGTTCTTC. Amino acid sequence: CSARDPGESGGYNEQFF.

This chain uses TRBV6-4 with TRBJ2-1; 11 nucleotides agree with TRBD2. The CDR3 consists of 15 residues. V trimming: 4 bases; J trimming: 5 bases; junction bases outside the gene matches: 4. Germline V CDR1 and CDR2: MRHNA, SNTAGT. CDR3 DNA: TGTGCCAGCAGTGCTAGCGGGAGGTTCCACAATGAGCAGTTCTTC. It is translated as CASSASGRFHNEQFF.

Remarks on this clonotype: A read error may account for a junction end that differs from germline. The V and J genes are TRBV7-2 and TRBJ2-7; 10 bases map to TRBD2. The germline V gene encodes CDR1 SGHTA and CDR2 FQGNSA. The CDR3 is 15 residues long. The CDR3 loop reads CASSNSGGKSYEQYF. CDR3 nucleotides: TGTGCCAGCAGCAATAGCGGGGGGAAATCCTACGAGCAGTACTTT.

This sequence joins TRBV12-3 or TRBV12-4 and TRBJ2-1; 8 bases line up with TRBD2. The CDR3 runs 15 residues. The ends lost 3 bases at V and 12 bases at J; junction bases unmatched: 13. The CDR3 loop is CASSFSRGGFQRQFF. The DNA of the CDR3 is TGTGCCAGCAGTTTCTCCCGGGGGGGCTTTCAACGGCAGTTCTTC.

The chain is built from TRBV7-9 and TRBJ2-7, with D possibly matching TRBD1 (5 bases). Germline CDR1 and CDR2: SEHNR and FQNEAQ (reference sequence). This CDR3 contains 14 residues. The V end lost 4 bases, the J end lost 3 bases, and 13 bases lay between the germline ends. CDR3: CASSSDPRGYEQYF. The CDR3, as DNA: TGTGCCAGCAGCTCGGACCCAAGGGGCTACGAGCAGTACTTC.